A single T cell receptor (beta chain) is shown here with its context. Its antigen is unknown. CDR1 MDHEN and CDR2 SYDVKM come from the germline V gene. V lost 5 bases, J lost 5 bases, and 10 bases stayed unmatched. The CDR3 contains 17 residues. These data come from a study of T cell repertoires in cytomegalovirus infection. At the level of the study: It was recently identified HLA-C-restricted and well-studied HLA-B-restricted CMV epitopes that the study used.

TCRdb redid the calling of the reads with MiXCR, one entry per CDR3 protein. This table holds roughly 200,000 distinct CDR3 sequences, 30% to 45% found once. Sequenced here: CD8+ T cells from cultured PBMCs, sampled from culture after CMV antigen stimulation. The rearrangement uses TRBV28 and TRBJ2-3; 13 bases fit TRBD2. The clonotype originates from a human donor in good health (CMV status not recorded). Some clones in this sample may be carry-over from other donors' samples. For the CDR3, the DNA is TGTGCCAGCAGTCCGGGACTAGCGGGACGGGTACTAGATACGCAGTATTTT. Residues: CASSPGLAGRVLDTQYF.